This T cell receptor (beta chain) was identified during a study of blood T cell repertoires in COVID-19. Study context: PBMCs, B-cell-depleted T cells, or T cells were the source of the cDNA or gDNA that made up the material.

The CDR3 spans 12 residues. The ends were cut back, 2 bases at V and 5 bases at J, with 5 bases in the middle. The V gene's germline CDR1 is MNHNS and CDR2 SASEGT. Sequenced by immunoSEQ multiplex PCR; TCRdb stores in-frame clones only, minus some. The sample holds approximately 290,000 clones, approximately 91% seen once. The rearrangement uses TRBV6-1 and TRBJ2-3; D gene ambiguous. The sequenced sample consisted of peripheral blood. The sequence derives from a woman aged 55-70 years with acute or convalescent COVID-19. CDR3 residues: CASSEQVDTQYF. Here the CDR3 DNA reads TGTGCCAGCAGTGAACAGGTAGATACGCAGTATTTT.